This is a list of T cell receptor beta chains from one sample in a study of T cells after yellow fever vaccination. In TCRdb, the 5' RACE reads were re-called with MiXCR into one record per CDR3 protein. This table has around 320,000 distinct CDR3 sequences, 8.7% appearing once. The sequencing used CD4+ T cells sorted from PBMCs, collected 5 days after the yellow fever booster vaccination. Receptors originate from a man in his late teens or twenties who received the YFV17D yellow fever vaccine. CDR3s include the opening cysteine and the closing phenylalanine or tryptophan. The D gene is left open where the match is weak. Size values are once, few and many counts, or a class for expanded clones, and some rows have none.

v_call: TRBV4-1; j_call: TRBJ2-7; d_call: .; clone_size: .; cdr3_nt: TGCGCCAGCAGACAGGAACGGAGTATGGGGTCCTACGAGCAGTACTTC; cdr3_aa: CASRQERSMGSYEQYF
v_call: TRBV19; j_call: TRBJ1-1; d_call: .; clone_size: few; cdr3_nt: TGTGCCAGTAGTATGAGGGAGAACACTGAAGCTTTCTTT; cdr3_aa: CASSMRENTEAFF
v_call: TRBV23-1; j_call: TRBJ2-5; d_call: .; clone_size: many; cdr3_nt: TGCGCCAGCGACCAAATCATAGGGGGGGGAGAGACCCAGTACTTC; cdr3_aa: CASDQIIGGGETQYF
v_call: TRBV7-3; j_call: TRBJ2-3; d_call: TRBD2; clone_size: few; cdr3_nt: TGTGCCAGCAGCTCATTAGCGGGGGGGCGAGATACGCAGTATTTT; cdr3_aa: CASSSLAGGRDTQYF
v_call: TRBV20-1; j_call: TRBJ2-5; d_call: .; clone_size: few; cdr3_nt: TGCAGTGCTAGGTCCCCTAGCCAAGAGACCCAGTACTTC; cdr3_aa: CSARSPSQETQYF
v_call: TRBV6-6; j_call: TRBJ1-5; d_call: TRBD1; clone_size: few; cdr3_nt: TGTGCCAGCAGTCGACAGGGGGCCCGCAATCAGCCCCAGCATTTT; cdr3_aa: CASSRQGARNQPQHF
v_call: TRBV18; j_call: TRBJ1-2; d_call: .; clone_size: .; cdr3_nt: TGTGCCAGCTCACCAGGGGACGGAGGATATGGCTACACCTTC; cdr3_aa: CASSPGDGGYGYTF
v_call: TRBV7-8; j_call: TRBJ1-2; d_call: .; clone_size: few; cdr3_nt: TGTGCCAGCAGCCCGGGCACCGATCCGTCCTATGGCTACACCTTC; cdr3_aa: CASSPGTDPSYGYTF
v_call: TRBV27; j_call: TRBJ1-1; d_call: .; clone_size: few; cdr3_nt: TGTGCCAGCAGTTCGGCAGGGTGGGACACTGAAGCTTTCTTT; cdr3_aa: CASSSAGWDTEAFF
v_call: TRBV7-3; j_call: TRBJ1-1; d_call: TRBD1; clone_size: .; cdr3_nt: TGTGCCAGCAGCTTATCTCCGGGACAGGGGCTATTCCAAGCTTTCTTT; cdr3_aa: CASSLSPGQGLFQAFF
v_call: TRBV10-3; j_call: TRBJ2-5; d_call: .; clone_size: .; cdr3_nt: TGTGCCATCAGTGAGTCAAGACAGGGAGGAGAGACCCAGTACTTC; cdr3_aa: CAISESRQGGETQYF
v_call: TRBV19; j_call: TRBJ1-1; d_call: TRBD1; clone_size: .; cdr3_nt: TGTGCCAGTAGTCTGGACAGGGGACGTGGTGAAGCTTTCTTT; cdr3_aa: CASSLDRGRGEAFF
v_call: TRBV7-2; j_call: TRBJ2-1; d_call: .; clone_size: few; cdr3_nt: TGTGCCAGCAGTTCCCGAGGGGGGGCCGACAATGAGCAGTTCTTC; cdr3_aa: CASSSRGGADNEQFF
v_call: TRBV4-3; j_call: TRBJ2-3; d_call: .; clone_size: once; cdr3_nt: TGCGCCAGCAGCCGGCAGGGTCAGAGCACAGATACGCAGTATTTT; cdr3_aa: CASSRQGQSTDTQYF
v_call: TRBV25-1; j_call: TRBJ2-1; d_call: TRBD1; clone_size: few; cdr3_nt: TGTGCCAGCAACGGACAGGGCCATTACAATGAGCAGTTCTTC; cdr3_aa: CASNGQGHYNEQFF
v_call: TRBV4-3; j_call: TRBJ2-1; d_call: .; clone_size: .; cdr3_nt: TGCGCCAGCAGCCAGGCTCGGCCCTACAATGAGCAGTTCTTC; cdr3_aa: CASSQARPYNEQFF
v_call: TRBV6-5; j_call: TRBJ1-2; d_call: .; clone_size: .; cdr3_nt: TGTGCCAGCAGTCATGCTACGACAGCTAACTATGGCTACACCTTC; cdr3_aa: CASSHATTANYGYTF
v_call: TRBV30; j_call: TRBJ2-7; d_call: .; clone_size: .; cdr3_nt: TGTGCCTGGAGTGTCATGGGACACCACTTATTC; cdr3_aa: CAWSVMGHHLF
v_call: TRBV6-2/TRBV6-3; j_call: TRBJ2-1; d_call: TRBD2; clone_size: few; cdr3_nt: TGTGCCAGCACCAGACTAGCGGGGGACAATGAGCAGTTCTTC; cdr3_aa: CASTRLAGDNEQFF
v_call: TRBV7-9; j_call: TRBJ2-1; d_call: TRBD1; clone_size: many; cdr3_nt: TGTGCCAGCAGCGGGACCGGGACAGGGCTGTACAATGAGCAGTTCTTC; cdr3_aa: CASSGTGTGLYNEQFF
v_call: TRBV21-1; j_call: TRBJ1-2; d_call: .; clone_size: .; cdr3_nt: TGTGCCAGCATCCTACCCCGGACAGGGAACGGGTATGGCTACACCTTC; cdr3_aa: CASILPRTGNGYGYTF
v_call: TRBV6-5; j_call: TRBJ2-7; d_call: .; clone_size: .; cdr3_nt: TGTGCCAGCAGTTACTCCCTGGGTCTCTACGAGCAGTACTTC; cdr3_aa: CASSYSLGLYEQYF
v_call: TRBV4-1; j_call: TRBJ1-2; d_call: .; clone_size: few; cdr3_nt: TGCGCCAGCAGCCAGGCGACCGAGAACTATGGCTACACCTTC; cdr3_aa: CASSQATENYGYTF
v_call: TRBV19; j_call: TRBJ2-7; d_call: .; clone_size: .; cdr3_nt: TGTGCCAGTTCAATAGCCGAGCAGTACTTC; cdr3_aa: CASSIAEQYF
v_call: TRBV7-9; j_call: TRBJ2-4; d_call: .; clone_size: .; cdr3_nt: TGTGCCAGCAGCTTAGAGGGCCGGGGGGCCAAAAACATTCAGTACTTC; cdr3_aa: CASSLEGRGAKNIQYF
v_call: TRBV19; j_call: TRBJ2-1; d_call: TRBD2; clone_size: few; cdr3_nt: TGTGCCAGTAGTATTCAGGTAGCGGGGGGGCCTGGTGAGCAGTTCTTC; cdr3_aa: CASSIQVAGGPGEQFF
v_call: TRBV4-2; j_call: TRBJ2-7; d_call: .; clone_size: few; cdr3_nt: TGTGCCAGCAGCCCCAGGCAGGGTCAGGAGCAGTACTTC; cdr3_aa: CASSPRQGQEQYF
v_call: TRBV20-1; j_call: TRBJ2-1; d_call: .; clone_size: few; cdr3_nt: TGCAGTGCCCCGCGCGACCTGAGCTCCTACAATGAGCAGTTCTTC; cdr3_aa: CSAPRDLSSYNEQFF
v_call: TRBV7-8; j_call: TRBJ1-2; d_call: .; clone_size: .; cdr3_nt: TGTGCCAGCAGCTTAGACAGGAGGGGCTACACCTTC; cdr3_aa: CASSLDRRGYTF
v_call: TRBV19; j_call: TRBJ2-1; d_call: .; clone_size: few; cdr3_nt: TGTGCCAGTAGTAGCTACCTCTCAGGGGCCAGCTCCTACAATGAGCAGTTCTTC; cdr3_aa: CASSSYLSGASSYNEQFF
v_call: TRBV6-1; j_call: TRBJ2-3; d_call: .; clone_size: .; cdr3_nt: TGTGCCAGCCCGGCCCAGGGGCGAACAGATACGCAGTATTTT; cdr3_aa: CASPAQGRTDTQYF
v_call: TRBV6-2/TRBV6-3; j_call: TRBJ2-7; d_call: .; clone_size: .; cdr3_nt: TGTGCCAGCAGTTATGGGAAATCCTACGAGCAGTACTTC; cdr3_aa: CASSYGKSYEQYF
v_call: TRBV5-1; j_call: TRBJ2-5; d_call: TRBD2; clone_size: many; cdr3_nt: TGCGCCAGCAGCTTGGAGGGACTAGCGGCCCAAGAGACCCAGTACTTC; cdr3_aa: CASSLEGLAAQETQYF
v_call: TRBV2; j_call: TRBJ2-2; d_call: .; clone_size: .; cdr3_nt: TGTGCCAGCAGTGAATACGTCACCGGGGAGCTGTTTTTT; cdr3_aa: CASSEYVTGELFF
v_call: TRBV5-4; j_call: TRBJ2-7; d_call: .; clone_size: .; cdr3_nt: TGTGCCAGCAGCTCGCCAGCGTCCTACGAGCAGTACTTC; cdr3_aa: CASSSPASYEQYF
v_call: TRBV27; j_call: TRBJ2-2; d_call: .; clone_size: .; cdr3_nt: TGTGCCAGCAGTTTATCGAATGTCTTCGGGGAGCTGTTTTTT; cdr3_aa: CASSLSNVFGELFF
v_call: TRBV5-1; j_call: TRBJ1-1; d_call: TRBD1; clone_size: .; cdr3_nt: TGCGCCAGCAGCCCACAGGGGGATTCTGAAGCTTTCTTT; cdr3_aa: CASSPQGDSEAFF
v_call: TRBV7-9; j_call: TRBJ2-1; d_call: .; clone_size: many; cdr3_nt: TGTGCCAGCAGCCCCCTTGCGGGCCCCGCTGTTTTCTACAATGAGCAGTTCTTC; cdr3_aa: CASSPLAGPAVFYNEQFF
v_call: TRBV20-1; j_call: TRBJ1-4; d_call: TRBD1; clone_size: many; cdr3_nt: TGCAGTGCCTCGGACAGGGTAGTACTCATTAAGGAGGAAAAACTGTTTTTT; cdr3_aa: CSASDRVVLIKEEKLFF
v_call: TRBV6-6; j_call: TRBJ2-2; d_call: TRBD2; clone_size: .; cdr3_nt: TGTGCCAGCAAGCGGGGCAGGGACACCGGGGAGCTGTTTTTT; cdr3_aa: CASKRGRDTGELFF
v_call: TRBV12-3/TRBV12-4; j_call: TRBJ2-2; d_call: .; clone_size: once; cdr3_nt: TGTGCCAGCTGTCCCCGAACAGAATACACCGGGGAGCTGTTTTTT; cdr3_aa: CASCPRTEYTGELFF
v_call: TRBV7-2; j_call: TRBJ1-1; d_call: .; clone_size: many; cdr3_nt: TGTGCCAGCAGCAAACCGGGACAATACACTGAAGCTTTCTTT; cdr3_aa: CASSKPGQYTEAFF
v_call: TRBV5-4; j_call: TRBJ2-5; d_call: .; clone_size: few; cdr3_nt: TGTGCCAGCAGCTACGCCTGGGATGGAGAGACCCAGTACTTC; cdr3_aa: CASSYAWDGETQYF
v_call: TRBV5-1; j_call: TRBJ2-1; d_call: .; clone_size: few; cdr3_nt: TGCGCCAGCAAGATGGAGGGGGTTTCCTACAATGAGCAGTTCTTC; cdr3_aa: CASKMEGVSYNEQFF
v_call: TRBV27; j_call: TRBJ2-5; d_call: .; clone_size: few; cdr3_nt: TGTGCCAGCGCCAGGGACCAAGAGACCCAGTACTTC; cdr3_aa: CASARDQETQYF
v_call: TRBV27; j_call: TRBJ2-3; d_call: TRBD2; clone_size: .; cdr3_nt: TGTGCCAGCAGTTTAGAGGGACTAGCGGGGGGCCGGGATACGCAGTATTTT; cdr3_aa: CASSLEGLAGGRDTQYF
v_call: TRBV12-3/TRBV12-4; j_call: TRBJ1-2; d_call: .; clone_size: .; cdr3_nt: TGTGCCAGCAGACCCCCCGGGATTGGAGGCTACACCTTC; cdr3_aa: CASRPPGIGGYTF
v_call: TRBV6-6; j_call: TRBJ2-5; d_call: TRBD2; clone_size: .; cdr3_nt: TGTGCCAGCAGTTACTCGCGGGGGGGCAGGTGGCCGAAGACCCAGTACTTC; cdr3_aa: CASSYSRGGRWPKTQYF
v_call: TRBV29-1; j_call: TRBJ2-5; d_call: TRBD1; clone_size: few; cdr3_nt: TGCAGCGTTGAAGTTCGGGGACAGGGAAGGGAGACCCAGTACTTC; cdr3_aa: CSVEVRGQGRETQYF
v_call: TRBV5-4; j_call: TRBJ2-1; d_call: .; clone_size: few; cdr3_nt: TGTGCCAGCAAACCGGGGCTCTCCTACAATGAGCAGTTCTTC; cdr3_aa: CASKPGLSYNEQFF
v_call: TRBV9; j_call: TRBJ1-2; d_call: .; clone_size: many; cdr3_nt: TGTGCCAGCAGTCCGCTTTCGGCGGACAGCTATGGCTACACCTTC; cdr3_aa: CASSPLSADSYGYTF
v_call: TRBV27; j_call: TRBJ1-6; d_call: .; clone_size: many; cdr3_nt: TGTGCCAGCAGCCCGGCCCGGAATTCACCCCTCCACTTT; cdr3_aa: CASSPARNSPLHF
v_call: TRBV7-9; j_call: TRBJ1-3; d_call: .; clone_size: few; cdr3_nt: TGTGCCAGCAGCTCAACGGGACTGGGAGTCTCTGGAAACACCATATATTTT; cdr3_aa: CASSSTGLGVSGNTIYF
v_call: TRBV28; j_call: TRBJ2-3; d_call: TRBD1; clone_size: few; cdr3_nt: TGTGCCAGCAGTCCCCGACAGGGGGCTAGCACAGATACGCAGTATTTT; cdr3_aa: CASSPRQGASTDTQYF